This T cell receptor (beta chain) was captured in a study of cytomegalovirus exposure and HLA in healthy donors. The CDR3 has 15 amino acids. The germline gives CDR1 MNHEY, CDR2 SVGAGI. V gave up 5 bases and J gave up 7 bases; unmatched junction bases: 12. PCR employed 60 Vbeta and 13 Jbeta primers. Libraries were prepared by immunoSEQ multiplex PCR; TCRdb keeps only in-frame clonotypes and omits some of them. The sample has about 130,000 clones; over 65% are singletons. The V and J genes are TRBV6-5 and TRBJ2-7; 9 bases are shared with TRBD1. The receptor comes from a man in his thirties or forties in good health and CMV-seropositive. Sequenced input: PBMCs. The CDR3, as DNA: TGTGCCAGCAGTACTCAACAGGGGGCGCCGGGGGAGCAGTACTTC. Translation: CASSTQQGAPGEQYF.